These 13 T cell receptor beta chains were sequenced from one sample in a study of blood T cell repertoires in COVID-19. Sequenced by immunoSEQ multiplex PCR; TCRdb stores in-frame clones only, minus some. The table has approximately 350,000 clones, approximately 88% seen once; the top ten hold roughly 1.2%. Sequenced input: peripheral blood. These receptor sequences come from a middle-aged man with acute or convalescent COVID-19.

Only one count was recorded for this clone. This chain uses TRBV6-5 with TRBJ1-1; possible D gene TRBD1, 5 bases. The CDR3 length is 14 residues. The V end was cut by 6 bases, the J end by 0 bases, with 11 bases between. Germline assignment: CDR1 MNHEY and CDR2 SVGAGI. The CDR3 spells CASSPRGVNTEAFF. Written as DNA, the CDR3 is TGTGCCAGCAGCCCGCGGGGGGTGAACACTGAAGCTTTCTTT.

The chain uses TRBV27 and TRBJ2-2, with D possibly matching TRBD2 (6 bases). The CDR3 covers 14 residues. Germline CDR1 MNHEY, CDR2 SMNVEV (reference sequence). Between the trimmed V and J ends, which lost 6 bases and 3 bases, there was a span of 11 bases. The CDR3 loop is CASRGGYDTGELFF. DNA for the CDR3: TGTGCCAGCAGGGGGGGATATGACACCGGGGAGCTGTTTTTT.

The chain has TRBV24-1 and TRBJ1-2; D is unclear. The ends were cut back, 5 bases at V and 3 bases at J, with 9 bases in the middle. CDR1 and CDR2 (germline): KGHDR, SFDVKD. This CDR3 is built from 13 residues. This CDR3 reads CATSAAADYGYTF. In DNA form, the CDR3 reads TGTGCCACCAGTGCAGCGGCGGACTATGGCTACACCTTC.

This clone showed up just once. CDR3 in DNA: TGTGCCACGGACCGGGGGCGGGAGGTTCTCGAGCAGTACTTC. Protein: CATDRGREVLEQYF. This sequence joins TRBV28 and TRBJ2-7; the match to TRBD2 covers 8 bases. V was clipped by 10 bases and J by 6 bases; unmatched bases: 14. Germline values: CDR1 MDHEN, CDR2 SYDVKM. The CDR3 length is 14 residues.

V usage is TRBV12-3 or TRBV12-4 and J usage is TRBJ1-5; maybe TRBD1 (5 bases). Trimming left V 6 bases short and J 6 bases short, with 12 bases between. This CDR3 has 13 amino acids. The CDR3 nucleotides are TGTGCCAGCAGCAAAGGGGTGGCTCAGCCCCAGCATTTT. Translated: CASSKGVAQPQHF.

V gene TRBV18 combines with J gene TRBJ2-3; D is possibly TRBD1 (6 bases). CDR3 length: 14 residues. The V gene lost 3 bases and the J gene lost 2 bases, with 9 bases spanning the gap. Looked up from germline, CDR1 is KGHSH and CDR2 is LQKENI. CDR3 coding DNA: TGTGCCAGCTCACCCACAGGGATCACAGATACGCAGTATTTT. This gives the protein CASSPTGITDTQYF.

The chain employs TRBV5-1 and TRBJ1-3, with no clear D. The CDR3 totals 15 residues. The V end was cut by 4 bases, the J end by 2 bases, with 13 bases between. Germline V gene lookup returns CDR1 SGHRS and CDR2 YFSETQ. Here the CDR3 reads CASSLFGSAGNTIYF. CDR3 sequence (DNA): TGCGCCAGCAGCCTCTTCGGTTCTGCTGGAAACACCATATATTTT.

The V and J genes are TRBV28 and TRBJ1-6; 7 nucleotides line up with TRBD1. V lost 5 bases and J lost 9; bases outside the gene matches: 10. Looked up from germline, CDR1 is MDHEN and CDR2 is SYDVKM. The CDR3 extends over 15 amino acids. CDR3 nucleotide sequence: TGTGCCAGCAGTCTCGGGACAGATTTGGGTTCACCCCTCCACTTT. Its protein is CASSLGTDLGSPLHF. Using reference TRBV28 and TRBJ1-6 for the parts outside the CDR3, the full variable domain is DVKVTQSSRYLVKRTGEKVFLECVQDMDHENMFWYRQDPGLGLRLIYFSYDVKMKEKGDIPEGYSVSREKKERFSLILESASTNQTSMYLCASSLGTDLGSPLHFGNGTRLTVT.

This chain uses TRBV3-1 (or the pseudogene TRBV3-2) with TRBJ1-3; 7 nucleotides align to TRBD1. Trimming at V came to 8 bases and at J to 0 bases, leaving 7 bases not matched to a gene. CDR3 size: 15 residues. CDR1 and CDR2 from the germline V gene are LGHDT and YNNKEL (reference sequence). This CDR3 reads CASSGDRVSGNTIYF. Here the CDR3 DNA reads TGTGCCAGCTCCGGAGACAGGGTCTCTGGAAACACCATATATTTT.

This rearrangement joins TRBV5-6 to TRBJ1-2, with D possibly being TRBD1 (6 bases). The CDR3 extends over 16 amino acids. The germline CDR1 and CDR2 sequences are SGHDT and YYEEEE. Trimming removed 0 bases from V and 2 bases from J, with 14 bases in between. The CDR3 loop reads CASSLGGGSSNYGYTF. In DNA form, the CDR3 reads TGTGCCAGCAGCTTGGGTGGGGGCAGTTCAAACTATGGCTACACCTTC.

CDR3 bases: TGTGCCAGCAGCGTAGCGGGACAGGGAAGGTATAATACGCAGTATTTT. This codes for CASSVAGQGRYNTQYF. The chain employs TRBV9 and TRBJ2-3, with 9 positions matching TRBD1. This CDR3 is 16 amino acids long. V shed 0 bases and J 7 bases; nucleotides not matched to a gene: 9. Germline CDR1 is SGDLS and CDR2 is YYNGEE. The variable domain in full, completed from reference TRBV9 and TRBJ2-3, reads DSGVTQTPKHLITATGQRVTLRCSPRSGDLSVYWYQQSLDQGLQFLIQYYNGEERAKGNILERFSAQQFPDLHSELNLSSLELGDSALYFCASSVAGQGRYNTQYFGPGTRLTVL.

The V call is TRBV4-1, the J call TRBJ1-5, with 10 nucleotides matching TRBD1. Germline V gene lookup returns CDR1 MGHRA and CDR2 YSYEKL. Unmatched junction bases numbered 12, after V lost 4 bases and J lost 6 bases. This CDR3 has 17 residues. CDR3 amino acids: CASSPRPGQGPLQPQHF. In DNA form, the CDR3 reads TGCGCCAGCAGCCCCCGACCGGGACAGGGGCCCCTTCAGCCCCAGCATTTT.

The chain links TRBV6-5 to TRBJ2-2; D is undetermined. The germline V and J ends were trimmed by 5 bases and 4 bases, with 14 bases remaining between them. The length of the CDR3 is 15 residues. The germline V gene encodes CDR1 MNHEY and CDR2 SVGAGI. The CDR3 bases are TGTGCCAGCAGTACTGGCCAGGTTCGCACCGGGGAGCTGTTTTTT. Protein: CASSTGQVRTGELFF.